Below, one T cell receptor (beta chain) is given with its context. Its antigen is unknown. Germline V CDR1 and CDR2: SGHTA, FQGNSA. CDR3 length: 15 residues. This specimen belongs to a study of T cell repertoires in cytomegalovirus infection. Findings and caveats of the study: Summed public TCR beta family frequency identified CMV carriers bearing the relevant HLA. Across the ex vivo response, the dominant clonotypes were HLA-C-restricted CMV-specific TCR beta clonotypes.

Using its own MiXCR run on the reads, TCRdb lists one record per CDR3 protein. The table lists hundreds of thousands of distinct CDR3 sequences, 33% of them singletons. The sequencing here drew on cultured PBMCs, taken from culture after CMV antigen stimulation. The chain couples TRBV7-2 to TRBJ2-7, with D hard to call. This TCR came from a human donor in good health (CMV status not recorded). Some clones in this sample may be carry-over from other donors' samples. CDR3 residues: CASSLEAHASYGQYV. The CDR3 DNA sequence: TGTGCCAGCAGCTTAGAAGCGCACGCTTCCTACGGGCAGTACGTC.